Sequencing of this T cell receptor beta chain was carried out in a study of blood T cell repertoires in COVID-19. Source study methods: How many nucleated cells were present was estimated from reference gene primer amplification. TCRdb keeps only in-frame clones here, not all; method: immunoSEQ multiplex PCR. From that table come the V and J calls and clone size; the DNA was used to work out D and trimming. The data hold 100,000 to 130,000 clones, with more than 70% observed a single time. The junction had 8 bases not matched to a gene; V was cut back by 2 bases and J by 3 bases. From germline, CDR1 is MNHEY and CDR2 SMNVEV (reference sequence). The CDR3 spans 16 residues.

Specimen: peripheral blood. The receptor comes from a man aged 50-60 years with active or convalescent COVID-19. The rearrangement links TRBV27 to TRBJ2-3, with 7 bases fitting TRBD2. The CDR3 nucleotides read TGTGCCAGCAGTTTAGCGCGGACTAGGAAAACAGATACGCAGTATTTT. It is translated as CASSLARTRKTDTQYF.